The 22 T cell receptor beta chains in this list originate from one sample, sequenced in a study of blood T cell repertoires in COVID-19. Produced via immunoSEQ multiplex PCR; TCRdb's table is partial and in-frame only. The sample contains more than 200,000 clones, over 85% of which appear only once. The sequenced sample consisted of PBMCs or T cells enriched from blood (not recorded which). These receptors all stem from a woman aged 30 to 39 with acute COVID-19.

The V gene is TRBV5-1, the J gene TRBJ2-2; TRBD1 agrees at 8 bases. Per the germline V gene, CDR1 is SGHRS and CDR2 is YFSETQ. V lost 2 bases to trimming and J lost 3 bases; unmatched junction nucleotides: 3. The CDR3 length is 15 residues. CDR3 nucleotides: TGCGCCAGCAGCTTAACAGGGGGTTACACCGGGGAGCTGTTTTTT. Its translation: CASSLTGGYTGELFF.

This clone was counted between two and nine times. The V and J genes are TRBV9 and TRBJ2-3; 12 bases align to TRBD2. This CDR3 comprises 16 residues. J was trimmed by 3 bases and V by 2 bases; bases with no gene match: 4. Germline V gene data show CDR1 as SGDLS and CDR2 as YYNGEE. The chain's CDR3 is CASSVTSGGRTDTQYF. The CDR3 DNA sequence: TGTGCCAGCAGCGTGACTAGCGGGGGTCGGACAGATACGCAGTATTTT. Variable domain in full (rest from reference TRBV9 and TRBJ2-3): DSGVTQTPKHLITATGQRVTLRCSPRSGDLSVYWYQQSLDQGLQFLIQYYNGEERAKGNILERFSAQQFPDLHSELNLSSLELGDSALYFCASSVTSGGRTDTQYFGPGTRLTVL.

This sequence joins TRBV18 and TRBJ1-2; 8 bases agree with TRBD1. The V and J ends lost 3 bases and 3 bases, in that order; junction bases with no gene match: 6. CDR1 is KGHSH and CDR2 is LQKENI in the germline V gene. The CDR3 runs to 15 residues. Here the CDR3 reads CASSPAGQGDYGYTF. The DNA for the CDR3 is TGTGCCAGCTCACCCGCCGGACAGGGTGACTATGGCTACACCTTC.

This chain uses TRBV30 with TRBJ1-5; the D is unclear. Germline CDR1 is GTSNPN and CDR2 is SVGIG (reference sequence). The CDR3 is made up of 13 amino acids. Trimming left V 0 bases short and J 3 bases short, with 6 bases between. The CDR3 sequence: CAWSVGPNQPQHF. The CDR3 DNA reads TGTGCCTGGAGTGTTGGCCCCAATCAGCCCCAGCATTTT.

This sequence joins TRBV4-3 and TRBJ1-1; the match to TRBD1 covers 8 bases. Germline trimming cut 1 base from V and 2 bases from J; bases unmatched to any gene: 9. The CDR3 has 17 residues. Germline-derived CDR1 and CDR2 are LGHNA and YSLEER. The CDR3 loop reads CASSQGAGGLYNTEAFF. CDR3 nucleotides: TGCGCCAGCAGCCAAGGGGCAGGGGGCCTATATAACACTGAAGCTTTCTTT.

This clone appeared a few times. The chain carries TRBV3-1 (or the pseudogene TRBV3-2) and TRBJ1-1, with D maybe TRBD1 (5 bases). The germline V gene has CDR1 LGHDT and CDR2 YNNKEL (reference sequence). CDR3 length: 16 residues. V was shortened by 4 bases and J by 0 bases, with 15 bases between the two germline ends. In DNA, the CDR3 is TGTGCCAGCAGCCTGCCGGGACTGGTTATGAACACTGAAGCTTTCTTT. Protein sequence: CASSLPGLVMNTEAFF.

The rearrangement uses TRBV19 and TRBJ2-5; D gene uncertain. This CDR3 region has 10 residues. Germline loops: CDR1 LNHDA, CDR2 SQIVND (reference sequence). Trimming cost V 7 bases and J 6 bases, with 6 bases left between them. CDR3 region: CASMRKTQYF. DNA for the CDR3: TGTGCCAGTATGAGAAAGACCCAGTACTTC.

This rearrangement joins TRBV5-6 to TRBJ1-4; maybe TRBD1 (5 bases). CDR3 size: 14 residues. Germline assignment: CDR1 SGHDT and CDR2 YYEEEE. V was cut by 4 bases and J by 8 bases, with 15 bases left in between. The CDR3 spells CASSGTRGREKLFF. The CDR3 coding sequence is TGTGCCAGCAGCGGGACTCGAGGAAGGGAAAAACTGTTTTTT.

The gene calls are TRBV5-4 and TRBJ1-2, with 8 bases matching TRBD1. The CDR3 sequence is 17 residues long. Germline V gene sequence: CDR1 SGHNT, CDR2 YYREEE (reference sequence). The J segment lost 4 bases and the V segment lost 4 bases, leaving 15 bases of the junction unmatched. CDR3 nucleotides: TGTGCCAGCAGCGCCCCCGGGACAGGATTCTTTTCCTATGGCTACACCTTC. The encoded protein is CASSAPGTGFFSYGYTF.

The genes are TRBV4-3 and TRBJ1-2, with D possibly TRBD1 on 6 matching bases. This CDR3 spans 14 amino acids. CDR1 is LGHNA, CDR2 YSLEER, per germline. V was clipped by 0 bases and J by 6 bases, with 11 bases between them. CDR3 sequence (DNA): TGCGCCAGCAGCCAAGAAGGGGGAAGTCATGGCTACACCTTC. Translating gives CASSQEGGSHGYTF.

The chain recombines TRBV27 with TRBJ1-3; 9 nucleotides line up with TRBD1. Germline trimming cut 5 bases from V and 4 bases from J; bases unmatched to any gene: 6. Germline CDR1 and CDR2: MNHEY and SMNVEV (reference sequence). The CDR3 contains 15 residues. The CDR3 region is CASSQDRGLGNTIYF. The CDR3 DNA reads TGTGCCAGCAGTCAGGACAGGGGTTTGGGAAACACCATATATTTT.

This clone was observed a few times. V is TRBV3-1 (or the pseudogene TRBV3-2) and J is TRBJ1-1; D is perhaps TRBD1 (6 bases). The CDR3 has 13 residues. CDR1 is LGHDT and CDR2 is YNNKEL in the germline V gene (reference sequence). Trimming pared 5 bases from V and 7 bases from J, leaving 14 bases between. The CDR3 DNA reads TGTGCCAGCAGCTACAGGGATTTGGGTGAAGCTTTCTTT. Its translation: CASSYRDLGEAFF.

The chain couples TRBV28 to TRBJ2-2, with 7 bases lining up with TRBD1. CDR1 and CDR2 from the germline V gene are MDHEN and SYDVKM. Trimming at V came to 6 bases and at J to 4 bases, leaving 2 bases not matched to a gene. This CDR3 contains 13 residues. The CDR3 reads CASRKGATGELFF. The CDR3 nucleotides are TGTGCCAGCAGGAAGGGGGCCACCGGGGAGCTGTTTTTT.

J is TRBJ2-5 and V is TRBV10-2; 7 positions match TRBD2. The CDR3 is 17 residues long. Germline-derived CDR1 and CDR2 are WSHSY and SAAADI. The V segment lost 7 bases and the J segment 0 bases; nucleotides outside the gene matches: 14. The CDR3: CASMRWENGGNQETQYF. The CDR3 DNA sequence: TGCGCCAGCATGAGATGGGAAAACGGGGGGAACCAAGAGACCCAGTACTTC.

The chain is built from TRBV19 and TRBJ1-5, with D hard to call. This CDR3 contains 14 residues. V lost 9 bases and J 3 bases, leaving 15 bases between the germline ends. CDR1 and CDR2 (germline): LNHDA, SQIVND (reference sequence). The CDR3 loop reads CASRLGRPNQPQHF. CDR3 nucleotides: TGTGCCAGCCGGCTAGGGAGACCCAATCAGCCCCAGCATTTT.

The rearrangement links TRBV9 to TRBJ1-2, with TRBD1 matching 8 bases. CDR1 and CDR2 from the germline V gene are SGDLS and YYNGEE. V lost 3 bases to trimming and J lost 2 bases; unmatched junction nucleotides: 6. This CDR3 has 15 amino acids. The CDR3 loop is CASSDDRGPNYGYTF. For the CDR3, the DNA is TGTGCCAGCAGCGACGACAGGGGACCCAACTATGGCTACACCTTC.

The chain carries TRBV28 and TRBJ2-5, with D possibly TRBD1 on 6 matching bases. From germline, CDR1 is MDHEN and CDR2 SYDVKM. The CDR3 loop spans 13 amino acids. Trimming left V 2 bases short and J 5 bases short, with 9 bases between. Here the CDR3 DNA reads TGTGCCAGCAGTTTAGACCAGGGGGAGACCCAGTACTTC. This gives the protein CASSLDQGETQYF. The full variable domain, its missing parts supplied by reference TRBV28 and TRBJ2-5, is DVKVTQSSRYLVKRTGEKVFLECVQDMDHENMFWYRQDPGLGLRLIYFSYDVKMKEKGDIPEGYSVSREKKERFSLILESASTNQTSMYLCASSLDQGETQYFGPGTRLLVL.

The chain has TRBV13 and TRBJ1-2; TRBD1 agrees at 8 bases. The CDR3 loop spans 12 amino acids. Germline-derived CDR1 and CDR2 are PRHDT and FYEKMQ (reference sequence). V shed 3 bases, J shed 8 bases, and the junction held 2 bases outside the gene matches. The CDR3: CASSFGQGGYTF. The CDR3 DNA reads as TGTGCCAGCAGCTTTGGACAGGGAGGCTACACCTTC. The full variable domain, with the rest looked up from reference TRBV13 and TRBJ1-2, is AAGVIQSPRHLIKEKRETATLKCYPIPRHDTVYWYQQGPGQDPQFLISFYEKMQSDKGSIPDRFSAQQFSDYHSELNMSSLELGDSALYFCASSFGQGGYTFGSGTRLTVV.

In its sample, this clone was seen a few times. J is TRBJ2-5 and V is TRBV6-2 or TRBV6-3; TRBD1 aligns across 9 bases. The V segment lost 2 bases and the J segment 4 bases; nucleotides outside the gene matches: 11. Germline CDR1 MNHEY, CDR2 SVGEGT. This CDR3 region has 17 residues. The chain's CDR3 is CASSYVTGGIQLETQYF. CDR3 sequence (DNA): TGTGCCAGCAGTTACGTGACAGGGGGTATTCAGCTAGAGACCCAGTACTTC.

As to this clone: At one end the junction does not follow the germline gene, possibly because of a read error. J is TRBJ2-3 and V is TRBV2; 7 nucleotides line up with TRBD1. Germline values: CDR1 SNHLY, CDR2 FYNNEI. The CDR3 has 15 residues. CDR3: CASREGTASTDTQYF. The CDR3 bases are TGTGCCAGCAGGGAAGGGACAGCTAGCACAGATACGCAGTATTTT.

This chain uses TRBV2 with TRBJ2-7; TRBD1 matches at 8 bases. V lost 6 bases to trimming and J lost 6 bases; unmatched junction nucleotides: 10. From germline, CDR1 is SNHLY and CDR2 FYNNEI. The length of the CDR3 is 14 residues. The CDR3 is CASRTDREVGEQYF. In nucleotides, the CDR3 is TGTGCCAGCAGGACGGACAGGGAAGTGGGCGAGCAGTACTTC.

The CDR3 bases are TGTGCCAGCAGCTTAGAACCAGGGAAAGTCGGCTATGGCTACACCTTC. Its protein product is CASSLEPGKVGYGYTF. The V gene is TRBV11-1, the J gene TRBJ1-2; D possibly corresponds to TRBD1 (5 bases). Deletions cut 1 base from V and 4 bases from J, with 16 bases between. There are 16 residues in the CDR3. Germline V gene data show CDR1 as SGHAT and CDR2 as FQDESV (reference sequence).